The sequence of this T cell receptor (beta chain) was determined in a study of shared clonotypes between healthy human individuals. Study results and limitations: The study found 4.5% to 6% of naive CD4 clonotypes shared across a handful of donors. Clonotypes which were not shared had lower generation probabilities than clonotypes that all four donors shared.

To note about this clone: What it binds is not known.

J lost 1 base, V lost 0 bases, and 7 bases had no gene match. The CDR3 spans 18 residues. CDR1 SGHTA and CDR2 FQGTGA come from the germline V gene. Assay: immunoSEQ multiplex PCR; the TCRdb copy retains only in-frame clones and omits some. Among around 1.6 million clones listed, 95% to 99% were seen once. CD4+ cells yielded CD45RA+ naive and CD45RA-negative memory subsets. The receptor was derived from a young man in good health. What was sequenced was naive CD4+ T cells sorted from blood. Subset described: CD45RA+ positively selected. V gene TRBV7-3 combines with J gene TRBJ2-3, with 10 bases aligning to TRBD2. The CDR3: CASSLTGLAGARTDTQYF. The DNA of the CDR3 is TGTGCCAGCAGCTTAACTGGTCTAGCGGGGGCCCGCACAGATACGCAGTATTTT.